The present entry profiles one T cell receptor (beta chain) with its context. The V segment lost 3 bases and the J segment 4 bases; nucleotides outside the gene matches: 3. CDR3 length equals 15 residues. The germline V gene has CDR1 LNHDA and CDR2 SQIVND (reference sequence). Assay used: immunoSEQ multiplex PCR; TCRdb lists only in-frame clones, some missing. Of roughly 66,000 clones in the sample, about 85% were seen once. This entry belongs to a study of OX40 agonist ivuxolimab in advanced cancers. Study-wide context: Aged roughly 23 to 90 with a mean of about 63 years, they were 75% to 85% male.

The TCR comes from an adult with an advanced solid tumor such as melanoma, head and neck, liver or kidney cancer. J is TRBJ2-1 and V is TRBV19; TRBD2 matches at 10 bases. Source: CD4+ or CD8+ T cells sorted from blood, taken in a trial of the OX40 agonist ivuxolimab. The CDR3 DNA sequence: TGTGCCAGTAGTATCGGACTAGCGGAGTACAATGAGCAGTTCTTC. Translation gives CASSIGLAEYNEQFF.